What follows are 28 T cell receptor beta chains derived from one specimen sequenced in a study of cytomegalovirus exposure and HLA in healthy donors. PCR primers comprised 60 Vbeta and 13 Jbeta primers. Measured with immunoSEQ multiplex PCR; TCRdb has only the in-frame clones, and not every one. The data hold some 130,000 clones, with 70% to 85% observed a single time. The sequenced sample consisted of PBMCs. The source of these receptors is a boy younger than 10 in good health and CMV-seronegative.

This chain joins TRBV6-5 and TRBJ1-1; unclear D gene. CDR3 length: 12 amino acids. In germline, CDR1 is MNHEY, CDR2 SVGAGI. Trimming shortened V by 0 bases and J by 5 bases, and 4 bases separated the two germline ends. In DNA, the CDR3 is TGTGCCAGCAGTTACTCGAGGACTGAAGCTTTCTTT. This gives the protein CASSYSRTEAFF.

The chain recombines TRBV27 with TRBJ1-5, with TRBD1 as a possible D gene (5 bases). V was trimmed by 6 bases and J by 7 bases, leaving 13 bases between them. This CDR3 contains 13 residues. Germline loops: CDR1 MNHEY, CDR2 SMNVEV (reference sequence). This chain's CDR3 is CASRQDDGQPQHF. CDR3 in DNA: TGTGCCAGCAGACAGGACGACGGACAGCCCCAGCATTTT.

This clone was seen a single time. This chain connects TRBV29-1 to TRBJ2-1; D may be TRBD1 (6 bases). This CDR3 is built from 15 residues. Germline CDR1 SQVTM, CDR2 ANQGSEA. Trimming left V 7 bases short and J 7 bases short, with 23 bases between. CDR3 residues: CSADKRAGAGNEQFF. The CDR3 nucleotides read TGCAGCGCCGATAAAAGGGCAGGGGCCGGGAATGAGCAGTTCTTC.

In its sample, this clone was seen a few times. The CDR3 DNA reads as TGTGCCACCAGCAGAGTAGGGGGTAGCGACGAGCAGTACTTC. Protein: CATSRVGGSDEQYF. The chain joins TRBV15 to TRBJ2-7, with TRBD1 as a possible D gene (6 bases). CDR1 is LNHNV, CDR2 YYDKDF, per germline (reference sequence). The CDR3 sequence is 14 residues long. V lost 1 base and J lost 5, with 12 bases in between.

This clone was detected only a few times. This chain connects TRBV7-9 to TRBJ2-1, with 14 positions matching TRBD2. Germline-derived CDR1 and CDR2 are SEHNR and FQNEAQ (reference sequence). Germline trimming cut 4 bases from V and 7 bases from J; bases unmatched to any gene: 0. The CDR3 has 14 amino acids. CDR3 sequence: CASSWTSGRNEQFF. In nucleotides, the CDR3 is TGTGCCAGCAGCTGGACTAGCGGGAGGAATGAGCAGTTCTTC.

V and J are TRBV19 and TRBJ2-5, with 9 bases fitting TRBD2. The CDR3 totals 16 residues. Unmatched junction bases numbered 15, after V lost 8 bases and J lost 5 bases. The germline V gene encodes CDR1 LNHDA and CDR2 SQIVND (reference sequence). CDR3 region: CASEERGAGGWETQYF. The CDR3 DNA sequence: TGTGCCAGTGAAGAGCGGGGGGCGGGGGGCTGGGAGACCCAGTACTTC.

V and J are TRBV27 and TRBJ1-2, with 7 positions matching TRBD1. Looked up from germline, CDR1 is MNHEY and CDR2 is SMNVEV (reference sequence). After removal of 6 bases from V and 6 bases from J, the junction contained 7 bases not matched to a gene. The CDR3 is 13 residues long. The CDR3 protein is CASRETGRNGYTF. The CDR3 bases are TGTGCCAGCAGGGAGACAGGGAGGAATGGCTACACCTTC.

The chain recombines TRBV7-2 with TRBJ1-5; perhaps TRBD1 as D (6 bases). This CDR3 contains 14 residues. Trimming removed 5 bases from V and 5 bases from J, with 13 bases in between. Germline V gene data show CDR1 as SGHTA and CDR2 as FQGNSA. The CDR3 protein is CASSRYRDDQPQHF. Here the CDR3 DNA reads TGTGCCAGCAGCCGTTACAGGGACGATCAGCCCCAGCATTTT.

The rearrangement links TRBV30 to TRBJ1-2, with no clear D. V was clipped by 3 bases and J by 3 bases, with 14 bases between them. CDR3 length equals 14 residues. Germline V gene sequence: CDR1 GTSNPN, CDR2 SVGIG (reference sequence). CDR3 coding DNA: TGTGCCTGGAGCCTAGACCCGGGTGACTATGGCTACACCTTC. Encoded protein: CAWSLDPGDYGYTF.

The chain employs TRBV13 and TRBJ1-2; unclear D gene. This CDR3 comprises 12 residues. V was trimmed by 4 bases and J by 2 bases, leaving 5 bases between them. Germline V lookup: CDR1 PRHDT, CDR2 FYEKMQ (reference sequence). CDR3 region: CASSSSNYGYTF. The CDR3 DNA reads TGTGCCAGCAGCTCAAGCAACTATGGCTACACCTTC.

The V and J genes are TRBV5-1 and TRBJ2-1, with unresolved D. The germline gives CDR1 SGHRS, CDR2 YFSETQ. V was clipped by 4 bases and J by 7 bases, with 9 bases between them. There are 12 residues in the CDR3. This chain's CDR3 is CASSPPGNEQFF. DNA for the CDR3: TGCGCCAGCAGCCCCCCCGGGAATGAGCAGTTCTTC.

The chain uses TRBV10-3 and TRBJ2-2; D uncertain. The CDR3 contains 13 residues. Germline loops: CDR1 ENHRY, CDR2 SYGVKD. Trimming took off 11 bases at V and 1 base at J, with 11 bases between the two ends. CDR3 sequence: CASSYGNTGELFF. DNA for the CDR3: TGTGCCTCCTCATACGGGAACACCGGGGAGCTGTTTTTT.

This clone was detected a few times. The V gene is TRBV6-4, the J gene TRBJ2-2; 8 bases agree with TRBD2. There are 13 residues in the CDR3. Germline loops: CDR1 MRHNA, CDR2 SNTAGT. V lost 6 bases and J lost 6; bases outside the gene matches: 3. The CDR3 loop reads CASSSGGAGELFF. Here the CDR3 DNA reads TGTGCCAGCAGCTCCGGGGGGGCCGGGGAGCTGTTTTTT.

This sequence joins TRBV7-2 and TRBJ2-2, with D possibly matching TRBD1 (6 bases). CDR3 size: 15 residues. CDR1 and CDR2 (germline): SGHTA, FQGNSA. V lost 2 bases, J lost 7 bases, and 14 bases lay in between. The CDR3 reads CASSLLQGQRGELFF. CDR3 sequence (DNA): TGTGCCAGCAGCTTATTACAGGGACAACGCGGGGAGCTGTTTTTT. The complete variable domain, with remaining parts taken from reference TRBV7-2 and TRBJ2-2, reads GAGVSQSPSNKVTEKGKDVELRCDPISGHTALYWYRQSLGQGLEFLIYFQGNSAPDKSGLPSDRFSAERTGGSVSTLTIQRTQQEDSAVYLCASSLLQGQRGELFFGEGSRLTVL.

This chain links TRBV6-5 with TRBJ2-1; 15 bases map to TRBD2. This CDR3 is built from 16 residues. Germline CDR1 and CDR2: MNHEY and SVGAGI. Unmatched junction bases numbered 6, after V lost 0 bases and J lost 12 bases. The CDR3 is CASSYSGTSGRSGQFF. In DNA, the CDR3 is TGTGCCAGCAGTTACTCCGGGACTAGCGGGAGGTCCGGGCAGTTCTTC.

The chain is built from TRBV6-5 and TRBJ2-7, with TRBD1 as a possible D gene (6 bases). The CDR3 is 15 residues long. Germline CDR1 is MNHEY and CDR2 is SVGAGI. Trimming removed 1 base at V and 4 bases at J, with 14 bases between. CDR3 amino acids: CASSYLSGVEYEQYF. CDR3 DNA: TGTGCCAGCAGTTACTTGTCAGGGGTCGAATACGAGCAGTACTTC.

The chain uses TRBV6-5 and TRBJ1-5; D may be TRBD1 (5 bases). Between the trimmed V and J ends, which lost 0 bases and 1 base, there was a span of 7 bases. Germline values: CDR1 MNHEY, CDR2 SVGAGI. The CDR3 sequence is 15 residues long. CDR3 sequence: CASSYSRQSNQPQHF. CDR3 bases: TGTGCCAGCAGTTACTCCCGACAGAGCAATCAGCCCCAGCATTTT.

This chain links TRBV19 with TRBJ1-4; D possibly corresponds to TRBD1 (6 bases). The V and J ends lost 4 bases and 0 bases respectively, with 15 bases between them. Germline V gene data show CDR1 as LNHDA and CDR2 as SQIVND (reference sequence). The CDR3 runs 17 residues. DNA of the CDR3: TGTGCCAGTAGTACACCACAGGGTTTCGCAACTAATGAAAAACTGTTTTTT. Translated: CASSTPQGFATNEKLFF.

This chain uses TRBV7-2 with TRBJ2-7, with a weak D call TRBD2 (6 bases). The V gene's germline CDR1 is SGHTA and CDR2 FQGNSA. The V and J ends lost 6 bases and 4 bases respectively, with 16 bases between them. This CDR3 is built from 14 residues. The CDR3 here is CASSHGLYRYEQYV. In DNA, the CDR3 is TGTGCCAGCAGTCACGGACTATACCGTTACGAGCAGTACGTC.

This sequence joins TRBV7-6 and TRBJ2-5; D is perhaps TRBD1 (6 bases). The V gene's germline CDR1 is SGHVS and CDR2 FNYEAQ. The CDR3 runs 14 residues. Trimming left V 5 bases short and J 5 bases short, with 15 bases between. CDR3 sequence (DNA): TGTGCCAGCAGCCTAATCCAGGGGCTGGAGACCCAGTACTTC. This codes for CASSLIQGLETQYF.

The chain is built from TRBV10-3 and TRBJ1-6, with D possibly TRBD1 on 5 matching bases. From germline, CDR1 is ENHRY and CDR2 SYGVKD. The length of the CDR3 is 15 residues. The germline V and J ends were trimmed by 0 bases and 6 bases, with 9 bases remaining between them. This chain's CDR3 is CAISESGLGNSPLHF. The DNA of the CDR3 is TGTGCCATCAGTGAGTCGGGACTAGGTAATTCACCCCTCCACTTT.

This clone was observed a single time. The chain combines TRBV25-1 with TRBJ2-5, with 12 bases that match TRBD2. V dropped 1 base and J dropped 2; count of bases not matched to a gene: 5. Germline CDR1 MGHDK, CDR2 SYGVNS. The CDR3 spans 17 residues. This chain's CDR3 is CASSEWLAGGIQETQYF. The CDR3 DNA follows: TGTGCCAGCAGTGAATGGCTAGCGGGGGGGATTCAAGAGACCCAGTACTTC.

The V and J genes are TRBV7-3 and TRBJ2-3, with TRBD1 as a possible D gene (6 bases). V was clipped by 2 bases and J by 6 bases, with 21 bases between them. Germline lookup yields CDR1 SGHTA and CDR2 FQGTGA. The CDR3 sequence is 17 residues long. The CDR3 DNA reads TGTGCCAGCAGCTTAGCGGGTGGTGCTGGGGGCTACGATACGCAGTATTTT. Its translation: CASSLAGGAGGYDTQYF. Drawing the rest from reference TRBV7-3 and TRBJ2-3, the complete variable domain is GAGVSQTPSNKVTEKGKYVELRCDPISGHTALYWYRQSLGQGPEFLIYFQGTGAADDSGLPNDRFFAVRPEGSVSTLKIQRTERGDSAVYLCASSLAGGAGGYDTQYFGPGTRLTVL.

Regarding this clone: Other DNA sequences of this sample code for an identical CDR3. The chain couples TRBV6-1 to TRBJ2-7, with 11 bases matching TRBD1. CDR1 is MNHNS and CDR2 is SASEGT in the germline V gene. V shed 3 bases and J 1 base; nucleotides not matched to a gene: 2. CDR3 length equals 15 residues. The CDR3 is CASSEGTGGSYEQYV. The CDR3 coding sequence is TGTGCCAGCAGTGAGGGGACAGGGGGGTCCTACGAGCAGTACGTC.

In the case of this clone: The sample contains more than one DNA sequence encoding this CDR3. This chain uses TRBV6-1 with TRBJ1-2; no clear D. The germline V and J ends were trimmed by 3 bases and 3 bases, with 11 bases remaining between them. Germline CDR1 is MNHNS and CDR2 is SASEGT. The CDR3 is 14 residues long. The CDR3: CASSDKGGYYGYTF. In nucleotides, the CDR3 is TGTGCCAGCAGTGATAAAGGAGGGTACTATGGCTACACCTTC.

V and J are TRBV10-3 and TRBJ1-4; no reliable D call. Germline V lookup: CDR1 ENHRY, CDR2 SYGVKD. The CDR3 length is 14 residues. V was pared by 6 bases and J by 0 bases, with 8 bases between. CDR3 sequence: CAIRADATNEKLFF. The CDR3, as DNA: TGTGCCATCAGGGCAGATGCAACTAATGAAAAACTGTTTTTT.

The chain carries TRBV4-1 and TRBJ1-2, with TRBD1 matching 7 bases. J was trimmed by 4 bases and V by 4 bases; bases with no gene match: 6. The germline V gene encodes CDR1 MGHRA and CDR2 YSYEKL. The CDR3 covers 14 residues. This CDR3 is CASSPRTGGYGYTF. The CDR3 bases are TGCGCCAGCAGCCCTCGGACAGGTGGCTATGGCTACACCTTC.

In its sample, this clone was seen once. The chain recombines TRBV9 with TRBJ1-2; D possibly corresponds to TRBD1 (6 bases). Between the trimmed V and J ends, which lost 5 bases and 4 bases, there was a span of 12 bases. Germline CDR1 SGDLS, CDR2 YYNGEE. The CDR3 runs to 13 residues. The CDR3 region has the DNA TGTGCCAGCAGTGAGGGGGTAGGCTATGGCTACACCTTC. It encodes CASSEGVGYGYTF.